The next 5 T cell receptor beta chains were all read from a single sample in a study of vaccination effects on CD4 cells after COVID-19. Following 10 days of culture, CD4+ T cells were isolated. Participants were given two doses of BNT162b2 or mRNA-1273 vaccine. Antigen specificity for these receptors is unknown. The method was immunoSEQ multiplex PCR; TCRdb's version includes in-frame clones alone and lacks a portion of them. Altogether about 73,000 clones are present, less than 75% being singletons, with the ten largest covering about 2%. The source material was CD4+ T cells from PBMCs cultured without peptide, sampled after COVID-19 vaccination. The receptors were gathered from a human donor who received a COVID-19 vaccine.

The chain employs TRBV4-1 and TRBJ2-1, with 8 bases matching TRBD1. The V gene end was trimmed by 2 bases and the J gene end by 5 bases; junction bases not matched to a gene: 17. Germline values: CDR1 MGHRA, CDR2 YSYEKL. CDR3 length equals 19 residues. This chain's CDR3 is CASSQKKILGGQVHNEQFF. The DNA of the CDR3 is TGCGCCAGCAGCCAAAAGAAGATTCTTGGGGGACAGGTCCACAATGAGCAGTTCTTC.

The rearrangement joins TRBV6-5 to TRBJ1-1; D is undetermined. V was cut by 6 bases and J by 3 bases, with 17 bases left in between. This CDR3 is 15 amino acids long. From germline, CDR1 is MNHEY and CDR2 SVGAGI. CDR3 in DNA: TGTGCCAGCAGCCGCTTTCCCGAGGGTCACACTGAAGCTTTCTTT. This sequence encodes CASSRFPEGHTEAFF.

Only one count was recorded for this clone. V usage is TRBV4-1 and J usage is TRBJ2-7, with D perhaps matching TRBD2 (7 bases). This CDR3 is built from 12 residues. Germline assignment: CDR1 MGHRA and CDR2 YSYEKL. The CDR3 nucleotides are TGCGCCAGCAGCCAAGATTATAGGGGGGGGCACGTC. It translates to CASSQDYRGGHV.

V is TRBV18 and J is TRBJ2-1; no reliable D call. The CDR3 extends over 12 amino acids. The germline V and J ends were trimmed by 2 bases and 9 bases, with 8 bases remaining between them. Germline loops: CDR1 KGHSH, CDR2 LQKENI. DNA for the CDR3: TGTGCCAGCTCACCAGGGTCGGCTGAGCAGTTCTTC. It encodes CASSPGSAEQFF.

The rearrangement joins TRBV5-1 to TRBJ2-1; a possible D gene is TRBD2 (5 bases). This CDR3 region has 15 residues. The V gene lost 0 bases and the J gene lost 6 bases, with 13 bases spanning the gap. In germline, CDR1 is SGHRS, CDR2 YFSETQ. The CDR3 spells CASSLAGQEVNEQFF. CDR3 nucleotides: TGCGCCAGCAGCTTGGCCGGCCAGGAGGTCAATGAGCAGTTCTTC.